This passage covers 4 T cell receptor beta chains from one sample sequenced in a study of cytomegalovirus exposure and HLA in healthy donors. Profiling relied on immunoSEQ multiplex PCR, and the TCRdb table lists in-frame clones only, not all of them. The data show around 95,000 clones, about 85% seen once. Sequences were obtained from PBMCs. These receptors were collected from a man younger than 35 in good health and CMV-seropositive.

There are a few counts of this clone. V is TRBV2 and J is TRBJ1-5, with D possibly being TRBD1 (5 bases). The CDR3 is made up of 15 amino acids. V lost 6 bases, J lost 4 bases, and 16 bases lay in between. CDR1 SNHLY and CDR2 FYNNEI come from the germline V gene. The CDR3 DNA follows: TGTGCCAGCAGCCCCGACTCGCAGGGAAATCAGCCCCAGCATTTT. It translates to CASSPDSQGNQPQHF.

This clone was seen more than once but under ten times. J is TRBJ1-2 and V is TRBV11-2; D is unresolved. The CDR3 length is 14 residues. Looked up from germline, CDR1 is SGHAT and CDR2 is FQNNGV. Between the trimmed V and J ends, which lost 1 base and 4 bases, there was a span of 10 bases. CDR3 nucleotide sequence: TGTGCCAGCAGCTTAGCCCAGGCGGGCTATGGCTACACCTTC. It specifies CASSLAQAGYGYTF.

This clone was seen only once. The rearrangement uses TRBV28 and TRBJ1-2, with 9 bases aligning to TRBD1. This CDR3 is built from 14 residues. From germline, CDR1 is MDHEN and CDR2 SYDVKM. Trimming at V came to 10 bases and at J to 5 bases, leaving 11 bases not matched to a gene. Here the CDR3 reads CATHFTGGGYGYTF. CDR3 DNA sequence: TGTGCCACCCACTTTACAGGGGGCGGGTATGGCTACACCTTC.

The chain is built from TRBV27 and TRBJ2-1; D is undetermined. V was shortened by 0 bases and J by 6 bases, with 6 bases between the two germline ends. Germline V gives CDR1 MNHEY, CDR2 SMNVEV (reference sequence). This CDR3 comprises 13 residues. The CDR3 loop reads CASSLSPGNEQFF. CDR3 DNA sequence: TGTGCCAGCAGTTTATCACCCGGCAATGAGCAGTTCTTC.